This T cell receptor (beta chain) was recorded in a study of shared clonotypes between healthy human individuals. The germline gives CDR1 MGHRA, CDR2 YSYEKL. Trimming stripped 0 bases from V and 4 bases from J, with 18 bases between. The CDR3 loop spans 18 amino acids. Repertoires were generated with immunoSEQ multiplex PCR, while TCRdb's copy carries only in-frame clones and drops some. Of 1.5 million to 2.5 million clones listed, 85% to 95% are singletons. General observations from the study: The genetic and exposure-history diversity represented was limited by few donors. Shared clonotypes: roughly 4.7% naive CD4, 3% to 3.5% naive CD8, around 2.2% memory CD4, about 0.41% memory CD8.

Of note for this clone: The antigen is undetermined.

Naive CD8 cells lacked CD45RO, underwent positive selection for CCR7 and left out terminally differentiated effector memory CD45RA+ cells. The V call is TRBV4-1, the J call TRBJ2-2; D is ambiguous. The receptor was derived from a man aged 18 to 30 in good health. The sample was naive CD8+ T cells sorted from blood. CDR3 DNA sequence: TGCGCCAGCAGCCAAGATTCTTGGAATAGTTTCGGCACCGGGGAGCTGTTTTTT. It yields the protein CASSQDSWNSFGTGELFF.